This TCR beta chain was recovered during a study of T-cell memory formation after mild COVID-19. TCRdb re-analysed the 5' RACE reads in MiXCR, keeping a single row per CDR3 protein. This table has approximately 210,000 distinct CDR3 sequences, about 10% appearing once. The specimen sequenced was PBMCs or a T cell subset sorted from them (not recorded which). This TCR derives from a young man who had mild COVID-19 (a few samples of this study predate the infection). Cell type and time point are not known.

CDR3: CASSLQGREQYV. The CDR3 DNA reads as TGTGCCAGCAGTTTACAGGGGCGCGAGCAGTACGTC. The chain has TRBV6-2 or TRBV6-3 and TRBJ2-7; 7 bases agree with TRBD1. The V and J ends lost 4 bases and 6 bases, in that order; junction bases with no gene match: 3. Germline V gives CDR1 MNHEY, CDR2 SVGEGT. The CDR3 runs to 12 residues.